This record concerns one T cell receptor beta chain sequence. TCRdb's copy holds only in-frame clones and misses some; the assay was immunoSEQ multiplex PCR. The table lists approximately 2.5 million clones, under 95% of them singletons. The sample originates from a study of shared clonotypes between healthy human individuals. Germline-derived CDR1 and CDR2 are SGHAT and FQNNGV. This CDR3 contains 15 residues. Trimming cost V 2 bases and J 0 bases; bases outside gene matches: 2. The TCR was taken from a man younger than 35 in good health. Some clones in this sample may be carry-over from other donors' samples. The sample consisted of naive CD4+ T cells from PBMCs. Indicated subset: CD45RA+ positively selected. V gene TRBV11-2 combines with J gene TRBJ1-2, with 8 nucleotides matching TRBD1. CDR3 DNA: TGTGCCAGCAGCTTATTGACAGGGGCTAACTATGGCTACACCTTC. This encodes CASSLLTGANYGYTF.